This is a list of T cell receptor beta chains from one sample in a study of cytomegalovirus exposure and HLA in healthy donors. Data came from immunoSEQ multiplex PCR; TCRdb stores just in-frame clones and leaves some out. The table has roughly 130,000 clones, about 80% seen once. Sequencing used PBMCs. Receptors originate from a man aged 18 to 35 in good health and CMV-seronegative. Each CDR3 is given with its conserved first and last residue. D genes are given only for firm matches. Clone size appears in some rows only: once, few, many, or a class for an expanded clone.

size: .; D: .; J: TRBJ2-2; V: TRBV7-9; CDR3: CASSPRLDPNTGELFF
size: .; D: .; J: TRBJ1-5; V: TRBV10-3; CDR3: CASILAGTNSNQPQHF
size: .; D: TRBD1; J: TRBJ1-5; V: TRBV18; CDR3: CASSLRLHRGQSNQPQHF
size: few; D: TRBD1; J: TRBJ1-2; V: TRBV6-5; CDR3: CASRVRNRGFGYTF
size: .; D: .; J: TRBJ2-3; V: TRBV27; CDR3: CASSLDGRSTDTQYF
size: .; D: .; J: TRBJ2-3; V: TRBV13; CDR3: CASSLEGPGEQGTDTQYF
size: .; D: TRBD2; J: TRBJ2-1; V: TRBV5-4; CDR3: CASSLAGPYNEQFF
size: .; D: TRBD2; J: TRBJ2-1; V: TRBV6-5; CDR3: CASSPGTSVYNEQFF
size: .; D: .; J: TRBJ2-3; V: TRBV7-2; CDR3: CASSARQGGTDTQYF
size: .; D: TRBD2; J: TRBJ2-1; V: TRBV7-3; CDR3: CASSLRLAGGPNEQFF
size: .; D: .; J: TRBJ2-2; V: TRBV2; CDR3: CASSEWAGRNTGELFF
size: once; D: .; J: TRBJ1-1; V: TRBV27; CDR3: CASRRSGTLNTEAFF
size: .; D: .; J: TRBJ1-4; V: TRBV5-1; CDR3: CASSLGGPREKLFF
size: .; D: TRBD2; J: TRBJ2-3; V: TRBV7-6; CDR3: CASSFLLAGGPGRDTQYF
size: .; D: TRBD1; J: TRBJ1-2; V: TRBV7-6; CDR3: CASSSTGGDGYTF
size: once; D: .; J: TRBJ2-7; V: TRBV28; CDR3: CASKWGQGNNEQYF
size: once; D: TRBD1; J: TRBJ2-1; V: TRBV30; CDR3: CAWSPRQGRSSYNEQFF
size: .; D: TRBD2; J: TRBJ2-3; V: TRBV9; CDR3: CASSDRTSGMQYF
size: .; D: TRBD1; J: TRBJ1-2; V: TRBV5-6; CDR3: CASSSLTDRSRSYTF
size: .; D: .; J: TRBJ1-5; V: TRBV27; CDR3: CASSLGKGVDQPQHF
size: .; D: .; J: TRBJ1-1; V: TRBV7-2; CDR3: CASSFVIQGISEAFF
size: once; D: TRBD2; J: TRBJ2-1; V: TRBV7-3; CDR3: CASSSALAGGPLFF
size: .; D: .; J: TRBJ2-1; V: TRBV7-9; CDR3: CASSFWGVSNEQFF
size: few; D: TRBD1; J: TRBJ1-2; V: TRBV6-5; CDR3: CAVETGGYGYTF
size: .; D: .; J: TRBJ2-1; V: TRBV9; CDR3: CASSVPPSNEQFF
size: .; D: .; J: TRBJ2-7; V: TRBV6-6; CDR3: CASRKTGGDYEQYF
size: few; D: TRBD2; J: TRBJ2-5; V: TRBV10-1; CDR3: CASSNTKLADVQETQYF
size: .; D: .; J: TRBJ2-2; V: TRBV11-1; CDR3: CASRSILSYTGELFF
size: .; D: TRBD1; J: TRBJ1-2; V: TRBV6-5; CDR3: CASSYSTGSGYTF
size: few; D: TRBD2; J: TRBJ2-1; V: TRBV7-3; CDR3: CASSLTSGLAGGNEQFF
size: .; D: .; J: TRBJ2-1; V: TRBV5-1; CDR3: CASSLDGDEQFF
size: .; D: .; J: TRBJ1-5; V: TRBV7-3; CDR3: CASSSQADQPQHF
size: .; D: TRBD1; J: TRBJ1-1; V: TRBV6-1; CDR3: CASSSGTGGNTEAFF